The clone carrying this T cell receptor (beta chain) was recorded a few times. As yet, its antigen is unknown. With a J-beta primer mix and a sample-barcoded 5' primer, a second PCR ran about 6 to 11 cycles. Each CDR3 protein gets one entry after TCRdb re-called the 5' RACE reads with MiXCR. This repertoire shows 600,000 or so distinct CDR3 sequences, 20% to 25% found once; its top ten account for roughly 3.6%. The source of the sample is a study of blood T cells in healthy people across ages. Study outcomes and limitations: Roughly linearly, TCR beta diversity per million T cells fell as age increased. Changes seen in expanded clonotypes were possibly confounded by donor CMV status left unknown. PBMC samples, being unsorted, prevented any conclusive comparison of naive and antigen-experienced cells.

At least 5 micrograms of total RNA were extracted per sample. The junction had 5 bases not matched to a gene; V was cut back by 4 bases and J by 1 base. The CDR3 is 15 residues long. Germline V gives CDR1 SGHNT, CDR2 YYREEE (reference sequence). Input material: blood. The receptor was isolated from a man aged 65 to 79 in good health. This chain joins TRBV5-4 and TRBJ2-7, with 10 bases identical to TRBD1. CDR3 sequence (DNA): TGTGCCAGCAGCGCCCGGACAGGGGGTTCCTACGAGCAGTACTTC. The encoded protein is CASSARTGGSYEQYF. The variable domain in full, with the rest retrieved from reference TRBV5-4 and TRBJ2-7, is ETGVTQSPTHLIKTRGQQVTLRCSSQSGHNTVSWYQQALGQGPQFIFQYYREEENGRGNFPPRFSGLQFPNYSSELNVNALELDDSALYLCASSARTGGSYEQYFGPGTRLTVT.